What follows are 7 T cell receptor beta chains derived from one specimen sequenced in a study of spatial heterogeneity in lung cancer. Regarding the study as a whole: Counts of expanded intratumoral alpha and beta TCRs tracked tumor mutation counts.

The time point denotes: sample taken at primary tumor resection. Their specific antigens are unknown. A single record per CDR3 protein comes from TCRdb applying MiXCR to the 5' RACE reads. The sample yields roughly 5,000 distinct CDR3 sequences, under 30% seen once. Sequencing was performed on lung tumor tissue, taken at surgery. These receptor sequences come from a male donor with early-stage non-small cell lung cancer.

This clonotype has a count of ten or more. This rearrangement joins TRBV30 to TRBJ2-1, with D tentatively TRBD2 (5 bases). The CDR3 runs to 13 residues. The V and J ends lost 6 bases and 4 bases respectively, with 13 bases between them. Germline V CDR1 and CDR2: GTSNPN, SVGIG (reference sequence). The DNA of the CDR3 is TGTGCCTGTACCGACCGGGGTTACAATGAGCAGTTCTTC. This gives the protein CACTDRGYNEQFF.

This clonotype is classed as medium-sized. The V gene is TRBV5-1, the J gene TRBJ2-1, with D perhaps matching TRBD1 (6 bases). Germline assignment: CDR1 SGHRS and CDR2 YFSETQ. The CDR3 is 14 amino acids. The V end was cut by 4 bases, the J end by 8 bases, with 16 bases between. As DNA, the CDR3 is TGCGCCAGCAGCCCACAGGGTAGTGGCTATGAGCAGTTCTTC. Protein product: CASSPQGSGYEQFF.

By share of the sample, this clonotype is medium-sized (0.01 to 0.1%). The chain carries TRBV5-6 and TRBJ1-2, with D unclear. Looked up from germline, CDR1 is SGHDT and CDR2 is YYEEEE. This CDR3 region has 13 residues. Trimming left V 4 bases short and J 7 bases short, with 14 bases between. The DNA of the CDR3 is TGTGCCAGCAGCGTAACTGGGAACGTTGGCTACACCTTC. Translating it yields CASSVTGNVGYTF. Full variable domain (remainder filled in from reference TRBV5-6 and TRBJ1-2): DAGVTQSPTHLIKTRGQQVTLRCSPKSGHDTVSWYQQALGQGPQFIFQYYEEEERQRGNFPDRFSGHQFPNYSSELNVNALLLGDSALYLCASSVTGNVGYTFGSGTRLTVV.

This clonotype was observed at least ten times. The chain carries TRBV27 and TRBJ2-7; possible D gene TRBD2, 6 bases. Trimming pared 6 bases from V and 4 bases from J, leaving 10 bases between. Germline values: CDR1 MNHEY, CDR2 SMNVEV (reference sequence). The CDR3 sequence is 12 residues long. The chain's CDR3 is CASSPAGYEQYF. The DNA of the CDR3 is TGTGCCAGCAGCCCCGCGGGGTACGAGCAGTACTTC.

By share of the sample, this clonotype is medium-sized. The rearrangement uses TRBV23-1 and TRBJ2-2, with TRBD2 as a possible D gene (6 bases). TRBV23-1 is classed as an ORF, of uncertain function. This CDR3 contains 16 residues. Trimming pared 3 bases from V and 2 bases from J, leaving 13 bases between. Here the CDR3 DNA reads TGCGCCAGCAGTCATCCGTGGGGGGTAAACACCGGGGAGCTGTTTTTT. It yields the protein CASSHPWGVNTGELFF.

Judged by abundance, this clonotype is medium-sized. CDR3 sequence (DNA): TGTGCCAGCAGCCGGCAGGGTGGCCAAGAGACCCAGTACTTC. This translates into CASSRQGGQETQYF. The V gene is TRBV13, the J gene TRBJ2-5, with D possibly TRBD1 on 5 matching bases. The CDR3 has 14 amino acids. CDR1 and CDR2 from the germline V gene are PRHDT and FYEKMQ (reference sequence). Trimming pared 5 bases from V and 1 base from J, leaving 11 bases between.

The V gene is TRBV25-1, the J gene TRBJ1-1, with 8 positions matching TRBD1. CDR1 is MGHDK and CDR2 is SYGVNS in the germline V gene. V lost 6 bases and J lost 1; bases outside the gene matches: 4. The CDR3 is made up of 14 amino acids. CDR3 DNA: TGTGCCAGCAGGCAGGGGGCGAAGAACACTGAAGCTTTCTTT. It codes for CASRQGAKNTEAFF. Full variable domain (missing parts from reference TRBV25-1 and TRBJ1-1): EADIYQTPRYLVIGTGKKITLECSQTMGHDKMYWYQQDPGMELHLIHYSYGVNSTEKGDLSSESTVSRIRTEHFPLTLESARPSHTSQYLCASRQGAKNTEAFFGQGTRLTVV.